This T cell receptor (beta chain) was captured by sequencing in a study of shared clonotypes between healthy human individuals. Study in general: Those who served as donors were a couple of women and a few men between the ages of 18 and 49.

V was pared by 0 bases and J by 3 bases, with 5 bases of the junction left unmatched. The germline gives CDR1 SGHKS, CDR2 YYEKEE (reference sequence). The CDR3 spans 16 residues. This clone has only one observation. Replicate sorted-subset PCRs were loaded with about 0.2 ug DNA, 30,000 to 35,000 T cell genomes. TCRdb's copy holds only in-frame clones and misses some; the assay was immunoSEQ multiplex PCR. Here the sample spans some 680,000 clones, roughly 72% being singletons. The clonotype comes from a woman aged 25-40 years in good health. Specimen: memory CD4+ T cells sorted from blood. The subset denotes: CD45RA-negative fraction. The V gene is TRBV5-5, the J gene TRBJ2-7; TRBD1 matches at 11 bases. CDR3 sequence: CASSLGAGTGGYEQYF. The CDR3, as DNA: TGTGCCAGCAGCTTGGGCGCGGGGACAGGGGGCTACGAGCAGTACTTC.